This TCR beta chain was recorded in a study of T-cell reconstitution after alpha-beta-depleted transplantation in children. This CDR3 contains 14 residues. Germline values: CDR1 SGHAT, CDR2 FQNNGV. The junction had 6 bases not matched to a gene; V was cut back by 6 bases and J by 2 bases. A TCRbeta library incorporating unique molecular identifiers was prepared. MiXCR, applied by TCRdb to the PCR reads, yields one record per CDR3 protein. The sample yields roughly 200,000 distinct CDR3 sequences, roughly 7.1% seen once. This clonotype has ten or more counts. Its matching antigen is unknown. Study results and limitations: In some patients, recipient T cells and intrathymic progenitors surviving conditioning explained high day-60 diversity. Most T-cell counts and diversity one year after the transplant came from T cells that were newly produced. Several hundred expanded graft clones reportedly supplied alpha-beta T cells about two months after transplant.

This sequence originates from a boy younger than 10 with acute lymphoblastic leukemia, due to receive a stem cell transplant. The V call is TRBV11-2, the J call TRBJ1-1; 7 nucleotides align to TRBD1. The sequenced sample was PBMCs, obtained before TCRalphabeta/CD19-depleted stem cell transplant. CDR3: CASSRQGVNTEAFF. The CDR3 nucleotides read TGTGCCAGCAGTCGGCAGGGGGTAAACACTGAAGCTTTCTTT.